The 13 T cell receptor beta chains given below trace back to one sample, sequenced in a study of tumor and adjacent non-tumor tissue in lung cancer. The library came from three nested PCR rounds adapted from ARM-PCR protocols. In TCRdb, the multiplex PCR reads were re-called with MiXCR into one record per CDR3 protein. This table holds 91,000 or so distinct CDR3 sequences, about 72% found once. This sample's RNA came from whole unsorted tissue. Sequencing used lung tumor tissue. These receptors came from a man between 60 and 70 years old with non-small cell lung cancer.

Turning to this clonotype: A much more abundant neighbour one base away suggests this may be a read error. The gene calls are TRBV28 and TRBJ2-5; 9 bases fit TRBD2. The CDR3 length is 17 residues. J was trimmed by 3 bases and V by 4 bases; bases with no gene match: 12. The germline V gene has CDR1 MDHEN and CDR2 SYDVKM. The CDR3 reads CASSSSLPLAGEETQYF. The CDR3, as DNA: TGTGCCAGCAGTTCCAGCCTTCCTTTAGCGGGAGAAGAGACCCAGTACTTC.

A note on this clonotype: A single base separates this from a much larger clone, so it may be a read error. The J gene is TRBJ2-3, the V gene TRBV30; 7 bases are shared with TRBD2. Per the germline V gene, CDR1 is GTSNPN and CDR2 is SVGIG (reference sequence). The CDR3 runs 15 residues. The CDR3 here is CAWSVAGANTDMQYF. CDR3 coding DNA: TGTGCCTGGAGTGTTGCGGGAGCGAACACAGATATGCAGTATTTT.

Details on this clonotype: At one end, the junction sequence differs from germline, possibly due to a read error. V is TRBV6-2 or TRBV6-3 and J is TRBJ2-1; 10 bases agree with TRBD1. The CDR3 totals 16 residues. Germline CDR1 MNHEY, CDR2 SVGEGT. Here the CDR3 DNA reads TGTGCCAGCAGGAAACAGGGACAGGGGACTTATAATGAGCAGATCTTC. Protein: CASRKQGQGTYNEQIF.

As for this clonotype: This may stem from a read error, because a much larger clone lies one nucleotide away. CDR3 loop: CSMRRVADTQYF. CDR3 sequence (DNA): TGCAGCATGCGCAGGGTAGCAGATACGCAGTATTTT. The rearrangement joins TRBV29-1 to TRBJ2-3; possible D gene TRBD1, 5 bases. The CDR3 loop spans 12 amino acids. Trimming shortened V by 8 bases and J by 4 bases, and 13 bases separated the two germline ends. Germline V gene lookup returns CDR1 SQVTM and CDR2 ANQGSEA.

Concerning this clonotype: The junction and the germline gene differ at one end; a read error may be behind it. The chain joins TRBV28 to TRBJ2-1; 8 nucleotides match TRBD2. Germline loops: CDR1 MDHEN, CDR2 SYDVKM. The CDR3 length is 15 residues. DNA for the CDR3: TGTGCCAGCAGTACCGGGACTTGCGGGAGGCCTGAGCAGTCCTTC. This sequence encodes CASSTGTCGRPEQSF.

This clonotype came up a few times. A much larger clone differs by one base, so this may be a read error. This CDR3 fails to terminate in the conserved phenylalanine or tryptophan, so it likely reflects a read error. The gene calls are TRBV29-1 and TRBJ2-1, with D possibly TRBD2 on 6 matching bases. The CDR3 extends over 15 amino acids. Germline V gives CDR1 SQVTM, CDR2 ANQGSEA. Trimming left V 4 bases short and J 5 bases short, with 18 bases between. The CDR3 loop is CSVVPFRGGDNEQFL. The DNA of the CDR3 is TGCAGCGTTGTTCCTTTTCGGGGCGGGGACAATGAGCAGTTCCTC.

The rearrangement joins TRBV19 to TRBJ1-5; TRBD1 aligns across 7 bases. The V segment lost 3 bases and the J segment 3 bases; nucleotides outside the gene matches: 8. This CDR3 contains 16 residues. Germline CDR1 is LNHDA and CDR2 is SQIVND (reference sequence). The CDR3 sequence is CASSISGQRYNQPQHF. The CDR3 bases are TGTGCCAGTAGTATTTCGGGACAGCGGTACAATCAGCCCCAGCATTTT.

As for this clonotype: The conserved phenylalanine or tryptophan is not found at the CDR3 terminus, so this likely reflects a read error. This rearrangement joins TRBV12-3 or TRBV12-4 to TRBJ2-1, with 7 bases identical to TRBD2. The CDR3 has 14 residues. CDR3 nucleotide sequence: TGTGTCAGCACCCCGCCGGGGACTAAGAATGAGCAGTTCTGC. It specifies CVSTPPGTKNEQFC.

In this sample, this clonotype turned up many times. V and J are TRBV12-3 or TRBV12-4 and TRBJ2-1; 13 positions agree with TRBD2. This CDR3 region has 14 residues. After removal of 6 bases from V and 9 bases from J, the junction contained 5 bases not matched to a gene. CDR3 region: CASRLAGGLGEQFF. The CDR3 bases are TGTGCCAGCAGACTAGCGGGGGGGCTGGGTGAGCAGTTCTTC.

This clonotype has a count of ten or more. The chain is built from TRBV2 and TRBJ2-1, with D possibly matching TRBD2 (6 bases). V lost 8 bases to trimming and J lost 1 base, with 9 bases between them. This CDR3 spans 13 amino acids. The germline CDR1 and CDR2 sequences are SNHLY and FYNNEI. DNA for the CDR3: TGTGCCAGCCGACTAGAATCCTACAATGAGCAGTTCTTC. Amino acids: CASRLESYNEQFF.

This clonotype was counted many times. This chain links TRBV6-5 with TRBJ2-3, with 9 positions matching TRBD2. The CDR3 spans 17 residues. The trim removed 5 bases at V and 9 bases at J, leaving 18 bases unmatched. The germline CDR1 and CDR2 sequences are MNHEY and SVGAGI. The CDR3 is CASSLDFGGRDPPTQYF. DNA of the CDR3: TGTGCCAGCAGTCTAGACTTTGGCGGGAGGGACCCCCCCACGCAGTATTTT.

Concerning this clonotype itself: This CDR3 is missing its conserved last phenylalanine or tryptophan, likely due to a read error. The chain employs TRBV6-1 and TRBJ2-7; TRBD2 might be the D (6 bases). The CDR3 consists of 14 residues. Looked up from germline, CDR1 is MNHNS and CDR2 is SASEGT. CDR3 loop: CTSSDGVAVYEQYI. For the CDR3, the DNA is TGTACCAGCAGTGACGGAGTAGCGGTATACGAGCAGTACATC.

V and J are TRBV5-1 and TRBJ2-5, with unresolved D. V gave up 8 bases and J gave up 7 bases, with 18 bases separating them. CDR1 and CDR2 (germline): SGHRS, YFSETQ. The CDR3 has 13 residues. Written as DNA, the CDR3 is TGCGCCAGTGCACCTACATGGGAAGGGACCCAGTACTTC. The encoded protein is CASAPTWEGTQYF. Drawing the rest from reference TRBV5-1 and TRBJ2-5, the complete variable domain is KAGVTQTPRYLIKTRGQQVTLSCSPISGHRSVSWYQQTPGQGLQFLFEYFSETQRNKGNFPGRFSGRQFSNSRSEMNVSTLELGDSALYLCASAPTWEGTQYFGPGTRLLVL.